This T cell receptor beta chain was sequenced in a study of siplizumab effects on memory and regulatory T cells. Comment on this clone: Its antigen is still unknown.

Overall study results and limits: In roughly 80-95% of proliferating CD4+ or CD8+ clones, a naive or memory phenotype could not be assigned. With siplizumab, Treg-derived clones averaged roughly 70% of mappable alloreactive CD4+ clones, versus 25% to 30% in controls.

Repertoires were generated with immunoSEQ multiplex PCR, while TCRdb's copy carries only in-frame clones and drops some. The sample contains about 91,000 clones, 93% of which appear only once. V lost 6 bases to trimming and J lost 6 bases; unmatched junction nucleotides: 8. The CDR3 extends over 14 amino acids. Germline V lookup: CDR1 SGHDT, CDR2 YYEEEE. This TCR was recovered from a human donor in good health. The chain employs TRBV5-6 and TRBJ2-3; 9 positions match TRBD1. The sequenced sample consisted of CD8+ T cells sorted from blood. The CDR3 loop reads CASKYRGQFDTQYF. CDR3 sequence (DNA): TGTGCCAGCAAATACAGGGGGCAGTTTGATACGCAGTATTTT.